This TCR beta chain was recovered during a study of blood T cell repertoires in COVID-19. About the study: The United States, Italy and Spain provided the acute and convalescent COVID-19 samples. From T cells, B-cell-depleted T cells, or PBMCs came the material, which was cDNA or gDNA.

Original data processing: How many nucleated cells were present was estimated from reference gene primer amplification. Only in-frame clones appear in the TCRdb table, and some are missing; sequencing was by immunoSEQ multiplex PCR. Clone size and V and J calls were adopted from that table, with D and trimming inferred from the DNA. The sample records roughly 100,000 clones, 75% to 90% being singletons. Looked up from germline, CDR1 is MNHNS and CDR2 is SASEGT. The length of the CDR3 is 15 residues. Trimming shortened V by 2 bases and J by 2 bases, and 13 bases separated the two germline ends. This sequence joins TRBV6-1 and TRBJ2-7; the D is unclear. The TCR originated in a human donor in a cohort sampled during active COVID-19. Sequenced input: peripheral blood. The CDR3 bases are TGTGCCAGCAGTGAAACGGGTTTAATGGCCTACGAGCAGTACTTC. Protein sequence: CASSETGLMAYEQYF.